This is a list of T cell receptor beta chains from one sample in a study of blood T cell repertoires in COVID-19. Sequencing used immunoSEQ multiplex PCR; TCRdb keeps in-frame clones, though not all of them. The sample holds tens of thousands of clones, roughly 84% seen once. The sample taken for sequencing was peripheral blood. These receptors all come from a man aged 35-49 years with acute or convalescent COVID-19. Each CDR3 is given with its conserved first and last residue. Fields, in order: CDR3 length, V gene, D gene, J gene, clone size, CDR3 protein, CDR3 DNA. A D gene is named only where the DNA matches it firmly. Some rows mark clone size as missing; the rest say once, few, many or name a class of expanded clone.

>14|TRBV5-1|.|TRBJ2-7|.
CASSLAVDSYEQYF
TGCGCCAGCAGCTTGGCCGTGGACAGCTACGAGCAGTACTTC
>12|TRBV6-5|.|TRBJ1-2|.
CASRDGFYGYTF
TGTGCCAGCCGAGACGGGTTCTATGGCTACACCTTC
>14|TRBV5-1|TRBD1|TRBJ2-5|.
CASSLDRGRETQYF
TGCGCCAGCAGCTTGGACAGGGGGCGTGAGACCCAGTACTTC
>11|TRBV19|.|TRBJ1-1|.
CASRWEAEAFF
TGTGCCAGTAGATGGGAGGCTGAAGCTTTCTTT
>15|TRBV6-6|TRBD1|TRBJ1-5|.
CASSTRQGGDQPQHF
TGTGCCAGCAGTACCAGACAGGGTGGGGATCAGCCCCAGCATTTT
>13|TRBV12-3/TRBV12-4|.|TRBJ1-1|once
CASSFTGKTEAFF
TGTGCCAGCAGTTTTACAGGGAAGACTGAAGCTTTCTTT
>15|TRBV19|TRBD1|TRBJ1-5|.
CASSGDRGGNQPQHF
TGTGCCAGTAGTGGGGACAGGGGTGGCAATCAGCCCCAGCATTTT
>13|TRBV30|TRBD2|TRBJ2-7|.
CAWREGLAGRLYF
TGTGCCTGGAGGGAGGGACTAGCGGGCCGATTGTACTTC
>15|TRBV5-8|TRBD1|TRBJ2-7|few
CASSYQGQGYPPQYF
TGTGCCAGCAGCTATCAGGGACAGGGATATCCCCCGCAGTACTTC
>13|TRBV19|.|TRBJ1-2|.
CASSMRQGYGYTF
TGTGCCAGTAGTATGAGGCAGGGGTATGGCTACACCTTC
>15|TRBV10-3|TRBD2|TRBJ2-1|.
CAISPSSGVYNEQFF
TGTGCCATCAGCCCCTCTAGCGGGGTCTACAATGAGCAGTTCTTC
>16|TRBV5-1|TRBD1|TRBJ2-3|.
CASSAAGTGVTDTQYF
TGCGCCAGCAGCGCTGCCGGGACAGGGGTTACAGATACGCAGTATTTT
>17|TRBV18|TRBD1|TRBJ1-1|.
CASSLPIRQGAGTEAFF
TGTGCCAGCTCACTGCCCATCCGACAGGGGGCTGGTACTGAAGCTTTCTTT
>14|TRBV6-5|.|TRBJ2-2|few
CASSVVERGGELFF
TGTGCCAGCAGCGTCGTGGAGCGAGGCGGGGAGCTGTTTTTT
>15|TRBV7-9|TRBD2|TRBJ2-1|.
CASSKRERFTNEQFF
TGTGCCAGCAGTAAGCGGGAGAGGTTTACGAATGAGCAGTTCTTC
>16|TRBV9|TRBD1|TRBJ1-2|.
CASSVGPGGPIDGYTF
TGTGCCAGCAGCGTAGGGCCAGGGGGCCCGATCGATGGCTACACCTTC
>15|TRBV3-1/TRBV3-2|TRBD2|TRBJ2-3|few
CASSPRGSGGEWQYF
TGTGCCAGCAGCCCCCGAGGGAGCGGGGGAGAGTGGCAGTATTTT
>16|TRBV27|.|TRBJ2-2|.
CASSFRELSNTGELFF
TGTGCCAGCAGTTTCCGAGAACTTTCCAACACCGGGGAGCTGTTTTTT
>15|TRBV7-2|.|TRBJ1-2|.
CASSLAPQVAYGYTF
TGTGCCAGCAGCTTAGCGCCACAGGTTGCCTATGGCTACACCTTC
>13|TRBV7-9|.|TRBJ1-2|.
CASSFSSGYGYTF
TGTGCCAGCAGCTTCTCCTCAGGTTATGGCTACACCTTC
>15|TRBV7-3|.|TRBJ2-7|few
CASSSSGTNTYEQYF
TGTGCCAGCAGCTCTTCCGGGACAAATACTTACGAGCAGTACTTC
>9|TRBV21-1|.|TRBJ1-5|.
CASTSPQHF
TGTGCCAGCACCTCGCCCCAGCATTTT
>13|TRBV29-1|TRBD2|TRBJ2-5|medium-sized
CSVEVGRAETQYF
TGCAGCGTTGAAGTGGGGAGGGCGGAGACCCAGTACTTC
>11|TRBV6-2/TRBV6-3|.|TRBJ2-7|.
CASSLGHEQYF
TGTGCCAGCAGTTTGGGGCACGAGCAGTACTTC